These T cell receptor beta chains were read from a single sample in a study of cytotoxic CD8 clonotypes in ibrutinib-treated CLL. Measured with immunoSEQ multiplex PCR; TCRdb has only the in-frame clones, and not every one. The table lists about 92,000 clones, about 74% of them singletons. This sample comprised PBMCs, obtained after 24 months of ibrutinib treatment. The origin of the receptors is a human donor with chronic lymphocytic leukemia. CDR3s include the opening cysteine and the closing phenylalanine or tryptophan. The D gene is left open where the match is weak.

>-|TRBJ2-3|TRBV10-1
CASSERAASTDTQYF
TGCGCCAGCAGTGAGAGGGCAGCTAGCACAGATACGCAGTATTTT
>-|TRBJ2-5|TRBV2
CASSPGRTQETQYF
TGTGCCAGCAGTCCGGGACGGACGCAAGAGACCCAGTACTTC
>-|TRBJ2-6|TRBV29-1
CSVEDRSVLTF
TGCAGCGTTGAGGACCGTTCCGTCCTGACTTTC
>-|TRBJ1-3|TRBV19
CASSLRATGNTIYF
TGTGCCAGTAGCCTCAGGGCTACTGGAAACACCATATATTTT
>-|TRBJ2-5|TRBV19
CASSIQGRETQYF
TGTGCCAGTAGTATTCAGGGGCGAGAGACCCAGTACTTC
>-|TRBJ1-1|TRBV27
CASSFRGNTEAFF
TGTGCCAGCAGTTTCCGAGGGAACACTGAAGCTTTCTTT
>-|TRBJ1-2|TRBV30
CAWRGKAMDGNYGYTF
TGTGCCTGGAGAGGGAAGGCGATGGACGGTAACTATGGCTACACCTTC
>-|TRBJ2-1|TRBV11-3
CASSRSQDFNEQFF
TGTGCCAGCAGCAGGAGCCAGGACTTCAATGAGCAGTTCTTC
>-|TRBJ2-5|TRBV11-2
CASSLAGITQETQYF
TGTGCCAGCAGCTTAGCAGGGATAACCCAAGAGACCCAGTACTTC
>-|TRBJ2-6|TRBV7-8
CASSQSGANVLTF
TGTGCCAGCAGCCAGTCTGGGGCCAACGTCCTGACTTTC
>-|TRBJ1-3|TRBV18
CASLSENTIYF
TGTGCCAGCTTATCCGAGAACACCATATATTTT